The rows below give T cell receptor beta chains drawn from one sample of a study of OX40 agonist ivuxolimab in advanced cancers. Assay used: immunoSEQ multiplex PCR; TCRdb lists only in-frame clones, some missing. This sample has some 70,000 clones, with approximately 93% found just once. The specimen comprised CD4+ or CD8+ T cells sorted from blood, sampled in a trial of the OX40 agonist ivuxolimab. Every receptor here comes from an adult with an advanced solid tumor such as melanoma, head and neck, liver or kidney cancer. CDR3s include the opening cysteine and the closing phenylalanine or tryptophan. The size of a clone is reported for some rows only, either as once, few or many, or as a class for expanded clones.

length | V | size | CDR3
11 | TRBV28 | NA | CASGGLREQYF
15 | TRBV5-5 | NA | CASSLLPLATNEQFF
16 | TRBV5-1 | NA | CASSLGDRGLNTEAFF
15 | TRBV6-5 | once | CASRETGAGDTEAFF
12 | TRBV11-3 | NA | CASSPITGELFF
15 | TRBV4-2 | NA | CASSHSGAMNTEAFF
15 | TRBV25-1 | NA | CASSHGQGNQAEAFF
14 | TRBV19 | NA | CASSVTGMNTEAFF
13 | TRBV27 | once | CASREQGLYEQYF
13 | TRBV18 | NA | CASSPPGANVLTF
14 | TRBV7-2 | NA | CASSVGGGQETQYF
15 | TRBV27 | NA | CASRKDSPNTGELFF
12 | TRBV10-1 | NA | CASGTSSFEQFF
14 | TRBV6-6 | NA | CASSYDGYNSPLHF
13 | TRBV6-1 | NA | CALKGGSTDTQYF
12 | TRBV28 | NA | CATREEHSPLHF
14 | TRBV10-3 | NA | CAISSLQEVGELFF
11 | TRBV5-8 | NA | CASSPIYEQYF
13 | TRBV28 | NA | CASSPGHLSEQFF
15 | TRBV6-5 | NA | CASSYSWGQLHGYTF
14 | TRBV25-1 | NA | CASSEWGNNSPLHF
16 | TRBV7-2 | NA | CASSPLTGLSGNTIYF
11 | TRBV6-1 | NA | CASRALYGYTF
15 | TRBV5-1 | NA | CASSLGGHGLETQYF
14 | TRBV5-6 | few | CASSLAGANYGYTF
11 | TRBV7-2 | few | CASSPSYEQYF
14 | TRBV28 | NA | CASSYRMDGGEQFF
12 | TRBV6-6 | NA | CASSYEARTQYF
15 | TRBV28 | NA | CASSPSRDPSPGYTF
12 | TRBV5-1 | NA | CASSLAGNEQYF
11 | TRBV19 | once | CAIGQGHEQYF
13 | TRBV28 | NA | CASRGAWNQPQHF
13 | TRBV6-1 | NA | CASRRGGNYEQYF